Shown below are 15 T cell receptor beta chains from a single sample sequenced in a study of blood T cell repertoires in COVID-19 (TCRdb year 2020). Library preparation employed the immunoSEQ multiplex PCR assay. The clones in this table, taken by TCRdb from immuneACCESS, are in-frame only. Not every clone is retained; where verified, under half of the shortfall comes from an unresolved V gene, and the cause of the rest is unknown. The sample table lists roughly 260,000 clones, over 75% of them with a count of one. The top ten clones comprise 1.9% of the sample. Sequenced sample: PBMCs or T cells enriched from blood (not recorded which). Receptors were obtained from a woman in her forties or fifties who had recovered from COVID-19.

The rearrangement links TRBV18 to TRBJ1-3; possible D gene TRBD1, 6 bases. CDR3 length: 15 residues. Germline values: CDR1 KGHSH, CDR2 LQKENI. V lost 3 bases, J lost 2 bases, and 11 bases lay in between. The CDR3 DNA is TGTGCCAGCTCACCGCAGGGGAACACTGGAAACACCATATATTTT. This translates into CASSPQGNTGNTIYF.

This clone was counted between two and nine times. V is TRBV9 and J is TRBJ2-3; TRBD2 aligns across 7 bases. The trim removed 6 bases at V and 2 bases at J, leaving 6 bases unmatched. Germline V gene data show CDR1 as SGDLS and CDR2 as YYNGEE. The CDR3 is 14 amino acids. Here the CDR3 reads CASNSGTTTDTQYF. The CDR3 DNA follows: TGTGCCAGCAACTCCGGGACTACCACAGATACGCAGTATTTT. Looking up the rest from reference TRBV9 and TRBJ2-3 gives the full variable domain: DSGVTQTPKHLITATGQRVTLRCSPRSGDLSVYWYQQSLDQGLQFLIQYYNGEERAKGNILERFSAQQFPDLHSELNLSSLELGDSALYFCASNSGTTTDTQYFGPGTRLTVL.

The sample holds a few counts of this clone. In DNA form, the CDR3 reads TGTGCCAGCAGCTTGGACAGGGGGAAAACTGAAGCTTTCTTT. Translating it yields CASSLDRGKTEAFF. This chain links TRBV5-6 with TRBJ1-1; 8 bases align to TRBD1. V was clipped by 0 bases and J by 5 bases; unmatched bases: 3. This CDR3 spans 14 amino acids. CDR1 is SGHDT, CDR2 YYEEEE, per germline.

This clone showed up just once. This chain links TRBV7-8 with TRBJ2-3; D possibly corresponds to TRBD1 (5 bases). The germline V gene encodes CDR1 SGHVS and CDR2 FQNEAQ. This CDR3 region has 14 residues. Trimming pared 1 base from V and 5 bases from J, leaving 10 bases between. CDR3 DNA: TGTGCCAGCAGCTTAGTTACAGGTGAAGATACGCAGTATTTT. It codes for CASSLVTGEDTQYF.

The gene calls are TRBV5-1 and TRBJ2-2; 12 nucleotides align to TRBD2. Germline CDR1 SGHRS, CDR2 YFSETQ. The CDR3 has 17 residues. J lost 6 bases, V lost 6 bases, and 12 bases had no gene match. The CDR3 is CASTRTSGMSSAGELFF. The CDR3 DNA sequence: TGCGCCAGCACCAGGACTAGCGGGATGTCGAGCGCCGGGGAGCTGTTTTTT.

The chain uses TRBV28 and TRBJ2-7; D is undetermined. Trimming removed 7 bases from V and 4 bases from J, with 11 bases in between. The CDR3 consists of 12 residues. Germline-derived CDR1 and CDR2 are MDHEN and SYDVKM. This chain's CDR3 is CASTPTGYEQYF. The DNA of the CDR3 is TGTGCCAGCACCCCTACCGGTTACGAGCAGTACTTC.

This clone occurred once. The chain combines TRBV29-1 with TRBJ2-5; 8 bases match TRBD2. The CDR3 covers 13 residues. J lost 2 bases, V lost 3 bases, and 2 bases had no gene match. The germline V gene has CDR1 SQVTM and CDR2 ANQGSEA. CDR3: CSVEGLGQETQYF. The CDR3 nucleotides read TGCAGCGTTGAGGGACTAGGGCAAGAGACCCAGTACTTC.

This clone has just one count. J is TRBJ2-7 and V is TRBV6-5, with a tentative D call TRBD2 (5 bases). V lost 7 bases, J lost 0 bases, and 13 bases lay in between. This CDR3 has 14 residues. The germline gives CDR1 MNHEY, CDR2 SVGAGI. This CDR3 reads CASTLEADSYEQYF. The CDR3 DNA is TGTGCCAGCACCCTGGAGGCGGACTCCTACGAGCAGTACTTC.

The CDR3: CASSETTYGYTF. The DNA for the CDR3 is TGTGCCAGTAGTGAGACAACCTATGGCTACACCTTC. This chain connects TRBV19 to TRBJ1-2; D is uncertain. Between the trimmed V and J ends, which lost 5 bases and 4 bases, there was a span of 8 bases. Germline V gene sequence: CDR1 LNHDA, CDR2 SQIVND (reference sequence). CDR3 length: 12 amino acids.

This chain links TRBV5-6 with TRBJ1-5; TRBD1 matches 12 bases. Germline assignment: CDR1 SGHDT and CDR2 YYEEEE. The length of the CDR3 is 19 residues. V shed 4 bases and J 2 bases; nucleotides not matched to a gene: 13. The CDR3 region has the DNA TGTGCCAGCAGCGCGCTCCGGGACAGGGGGCTTGTTGGCAATCAGCCCCAGCATTTT. It encodes CASSALRDRGLVGNQPQHF.

This clone was recorded only once. At one of its ends the junction is not consistent with the germline gene, which may arise from a read error. The rearrangement uses TRBV7-7 and TRBJ2-5; the D gene is possibly TRBD1 (5 bases). Germline values: CDR1 SSHAT, CDR2 FNYEAQ (reference sequence). The length of the CDR3 is 14 residues. CDR3 DNA: TGTGCTAGCAGCCCGTACCAGGGTTGGGAGACCCAGTACTTC. Protein product: CASSPYQGWETQYF.

The genes are TRBV11-2 and TRBJ2-6, with 8 positions matching TRBD1. V shed 5 bases and J 0 bases; nucleotides not matched to a gene: 9. CDR3 length: 18 amino acids. Germline CDR1 SGHAT, CDR2 FQNNGV. CDR3 nucleotide sequence: TGTGCCAGCAGCCTCCGGACAGGGATCGTCTCTGGGGCCAACGTCCTGACTTTC. Its protein is CASSLRTGIVSGANVLTF.

The CDR3 region has the DNA TGTGCCAGCTTAATCGGCGGGGCAAGCAATCAGCCCCAGCATTTT. Translating gives CASLIGGASNQPQHF. V usage is TRBV28 and J usage is TRBJ1-5; the D gene is possibly TRBD1 (5 bases). Germline V lookup: CDR1 MDHEN, CDR2 SYDVKM. The length of the CDR3 is 15 residues. V gave up 8 bases and J gave up 1 base, with 15 bases separating them.

The chain recombines TRBV19 with TRBJ1-1; D is undetermined. This CDR3 is built from 15 residues. Between the trimmed V and J ends, which lost 5 bases and 0 bases, there was a span of 13 bases. The germline V gene has CDR1 LNHDA and CDR2 SQIVND (reference sequence). The CDR3 protein is CASSRPRALNTEAFF. CDR3 coding DNA: TGTGCCAGTAGTCGGCCGAGGGCACTGAACACTGAAGCTTTCTTT. Full variable domain (missing parts from reference TRBV19 and TRBJ1-1): DGGITQSPKYLFRKEGQNVTLSCEQNLNHDAMYWYRQDPGQGLRLIYYSQIVNDFQKGDIAEGYSVSREKKESFPLTVTSAQKNPTAFYLCASSRPRALNTEAFFGQGTRLTVV.

V usage is TRBV6-4 and J usage is TRBJ2-1; 8 bases line up with TRBD2. Germline CDR1 and CDR2: MRHNA and SNTAGT. V gave up 8 bases and J gave up 3 bases; unmatched junction bases: 12. This CDR3 is 16 amino acids long. The CDR3: CASEGAGALSYNEQFF. CDR3 DNA sequence: TGTGCCAGCGAGGGAGCGGGGGCTCTTAGCTACAATGAGCAGTTCTTC.